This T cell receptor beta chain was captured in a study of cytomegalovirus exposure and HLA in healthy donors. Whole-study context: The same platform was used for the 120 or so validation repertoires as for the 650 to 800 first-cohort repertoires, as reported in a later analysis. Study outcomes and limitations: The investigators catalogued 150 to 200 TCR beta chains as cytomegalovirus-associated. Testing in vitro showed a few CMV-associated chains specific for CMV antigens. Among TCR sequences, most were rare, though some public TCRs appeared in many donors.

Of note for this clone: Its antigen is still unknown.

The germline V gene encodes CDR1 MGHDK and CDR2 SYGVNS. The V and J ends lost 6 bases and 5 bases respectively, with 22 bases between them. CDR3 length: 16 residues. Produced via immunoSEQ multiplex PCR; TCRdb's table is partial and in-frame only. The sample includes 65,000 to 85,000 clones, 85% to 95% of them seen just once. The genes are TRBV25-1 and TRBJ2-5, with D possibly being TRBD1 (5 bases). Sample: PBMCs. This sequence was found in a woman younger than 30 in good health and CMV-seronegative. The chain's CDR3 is CASSHELGQGLETQYF. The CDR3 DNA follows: TGTGCCAGCAGCCACGAACTCGGGCAGGGTCTTGAGACCCAGTACTTC.